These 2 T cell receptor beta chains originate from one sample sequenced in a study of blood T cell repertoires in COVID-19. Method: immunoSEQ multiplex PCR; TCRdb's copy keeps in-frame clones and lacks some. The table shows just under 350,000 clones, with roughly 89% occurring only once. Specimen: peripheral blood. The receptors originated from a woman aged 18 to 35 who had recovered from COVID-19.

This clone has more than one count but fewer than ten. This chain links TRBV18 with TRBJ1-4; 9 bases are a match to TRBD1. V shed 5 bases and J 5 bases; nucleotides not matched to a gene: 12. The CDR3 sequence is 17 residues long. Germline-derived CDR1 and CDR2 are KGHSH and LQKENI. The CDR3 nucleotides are TGTGCCAGCTCATCAGGACAGGGGAGGAGAGGGAATGAAAAACTGTTTTTT. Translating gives CASSSGQGRRGNEKLFF.

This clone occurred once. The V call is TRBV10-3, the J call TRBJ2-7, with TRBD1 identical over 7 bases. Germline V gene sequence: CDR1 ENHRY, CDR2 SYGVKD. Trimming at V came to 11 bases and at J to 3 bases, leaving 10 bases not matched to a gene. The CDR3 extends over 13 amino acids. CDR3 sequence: CASRGRAFYEQYV. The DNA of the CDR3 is TGTGCCTCAAGGGGGCGGGCCTTCTACGAGCAGTACGTC.